A single sample is the source of the 31 T cell receptor beta chains below, sequenced in a study of regulatory T cells in long-lasting Graves disease. Arm-PCR of CDR3 regions with iRepertoire HTBI primers generated TCR beta libraries. TCRdb independently ran MiXCR on the multiplex PCR reads; one entry per CDR3 protein. The table records 350,000 to 500,000 distinct CDR3 sequences, about 14% of them present only once. Specified time point: newly diagnosed GD, antithyroid drugs for less than 3 months. Following extraction of RNA from PBMCs, that RNA was used to make the TCR library. The data were also submitted as part of a second study, on T cells in Graves' hyperthyroidism and ophthalmopathy.

Sequenced here: peripheral blood mononuclear cells (PBMCs), sampled at new diagnosis, from a patient treated with antithyroid drugs. The source of these receptors is a woman between 50 and 59 years old with Graves disease.

The J gene is TRBJ1-2, the V gene TRBV9, with TRBD1 identical over 7 bases. Per germline, CDR1 SGDLS and CDR2 YYNGEE. J was trimmed by 3 bases and V by 7 bases; bases with no gene match: 6. The length of the CDR3 is 13 residues. The CDR3 DNA reads as TGTGCCAGCGGAAAAGACAGGGACTATGGCTACACCTTC. Translating it yields CASGKDRDYGYTF. Full variable domain (rest looked up from reference TRBV9 and TRBJ1-2): DSGVTQTPKHLITATGQRVTLRCSPRSGDLSVYWYQQSLDQGLQFLIQYYNGEERAKGNILERFSAQQFPDLHSELNLSSLELGDSALYFCASGKDRDYGYTFGSGTRLTVV.

This clonotype has ten or more counts. This sequence joins TRBV5-5 and TRBJ2-1, with D possibly matching TRBD1 (6 bases). Germline loops: CDR1 SGHKS, CDR2 YYEKEE (reference sequence). This CDR3 spans 15 amino acids. V was trimmed by 4 bases and J by 4 bases, leaving 15 bases between them. DNA of the CDR3: TGTGCCAGCAGCCAGGGGTACTCGTCGTACAATGAGCAGTTCTTC. This sequence encodes CASSQGYSSYNEQFF.

This clonotype was seen a handful of times. This chain joins TRBV12-3 or TRBV12-4 and TRBJ1-1, with a tentative D call TRBD1 (5 bases). CDR3 length: 14 residues. Trimming pared 7 bases from V and 7 bases from J, leaving 19 bases between. The CDR3 DNA reads as TGTGCCAGCACCCCCGGGGGGGGAGGGTTTGAAGCTTTCTTT. Its protein is CASTPGGGGFEAFF.

V gene TRBV5-1 combines with J gene TRBJ2-7; TRBD1 agrees at 10 bases. The germline V gene encodes CDR1 SGHRS and CDR2 YFSETQ. This CDR3 is 17 amino acids long. V lost 0 bases to trimming and J lost 4 bases; unmatched junction nucleotides: 10. CDR3: CASSLVPQPGQGYEQYF. CDR3 DNA sequence: TGCGCCAGCAGCTTGGTACCCCAGCCGGGACAGGGGTACGAGCAGTACTTC.

A word on this clonotype: A much larger clone sits a single nucleotide away, making a read error possible. The rearrangement links TRBV12-3 or TRBV12-4 to TRBJ2-2; 13 positions match TRBD2. The CDR3 has 19 residues. CDR3 region: CASSTPRTSGRGWTGELVF. CDR3 DNA sequence: TGTGCCAGCAGCACCCCTCGGACTAGCGGGAGAGGTTGGACCGGGGAGCTGGTTTTT.

This clonotype was observed at least ten times. The chain joins TRBV5-1 to TRBJ2-7; a weak D match, TRBD1 (5 bases). Trimming shortened V by 3 bases and J by 2 bases, and 12 bases separated the two germline ends. The CDR3 consists of 14 residues. The germline V gene encodes CDR1 SGHRS and CDR2 YFSETQ. CDR3 protein: CASSSQGLTYEQYF. The CDR3 nucleotides read TGCGCCAGCAGCTCCCAGGGTCTGACCTACGAGCAGTACTTC. Looking up the rest from reference TRBV5-1 and TRBJ2-7 gives the full variable domain: KAGVTQTPRYLIKTRGQQVTLSCSPISGHRSVSWYQQTPGQGLQFLFEYFSETQRNKGNFPGRFSGRQFSNSRSEMNVSTLELGDSALYLCASSSQGLTYEQYFGPGTRLTVT.

The CDR3 reads CASSLGTAEINEQFF. In DNA, the CDR3 is TGTGCCAGCAGCCTTGGGACCGCAGAGATCAATGAGCAGTTCTTC. V and J are TRBV6-2 or TRBV6-3 and TRBJ2-5; TRBD1 or TRBD2 may be the D gene (5 bases each). The closer fit of TRBJ2-1 to the DNA end suggests the J call may be wrong. Looked up from germline, CDR1 is MNHEY and CDR2 is SVGEGT. The CDR3 has 15 residues.

Many counts were recorded for this clonotype. The rearrangement joins TRBV11-2 to TRBJ1-1; the D is unclear. The CDR3 consists of 15 residues. V lost 1 base and J lost 4, with 13 bases in between. Germline CDR1 and CDR2: SGHAT and FQNNGV. CDR3 sequence: CASSLAVAGITEAFF. For the CDR3, the DNA is TGTGCCAGCAGCTTAGCCGTAGCGGGTATCACTGAAGCTTTCTTT.

This clonotype was counted a few times. V gene TRBV30 combines with J gene TRBJ1-1; TRBD1 matches at 9 bases. V was pared by 0 bases and J by 0 bases, with 11 bases of the junction left unmatched. The CDR3 runs to 18 residues. Looked up from germline, CDR1 is GTSNPN and CDR2 is SVGIG (reference sequence). The CDR3 loop is CAWSVGWTGAIMNTEAFF. DNA of the CDR3: TGTGCCTGGAGTGTAGGGTGGACAGGGGCGATTATGAACACTGAAGCTTTCTTT.

This clonotype was detected ten times or more. This rearrangement joins TRBV2 to TRBJ2-7, with 7 bases fitting TRBD1. The CDR3 is made up of 13 amino acids. Germline V lookup: CDR1 SNHLY, CDR2 FYNNEI. Trimming at V came to 9 bases and at J to 0 bases, leaving 5 bases not matched to a gene. CDR3 DNA sequence: TGTGCCAGACGGGACAGAGTCTCCTACGAGCAGTACTTC. Amino acid sequence: CARRDRVSYEQYF.

This clonotype was found a few times. The V gene is TRBV4-1, the J gene TRBJ2-2; 7 bases align to TRBD2. CDR3 length: 17 amino acids. CDR1 and CDR2 from the germline V gene are MGHRA and YSYEKL. With V trimmed by 4 bases and J by 0 bases, 8 bases remained unmatched. CDR3 in amino acids: CASSLKPSGANTGELFF. The CDR3 DNA reads as TGCGCCAGCAGCCTAAAGCCGAGCGGGGCGAACACCGGGGAGCTGTTTTTT.

This clonotype was seen ten or more times. The rearrangement links TRBV28 to TRBJ2-3; TRBD2 aligns across 9 bases. The CDR3 extends over 19 amino acids. The V gene's germline CDR1 is MDHEN and CDR2 SYDVKM. The V segment lost 4 bases and the J segment 3 bases; nucleotides outside the gene matches: 17. The CDR3 DNA sequence: TGTGCCAGCAGTTCGCCAAATTACCGTAGCGGGAGATGGACAGATACGCAGTATTTT. It encodes CASSSPNYRSGRWTDTQYF.

The rearrangement uses TRBV5-1 and TRBJ2-1, with D perhaps matching TRBD2 (6 bases). The V gene's germline CDR1 is SGHRS and CDR2 YFSETQ. The ends were cut back, 8 bases at V and 7 bases at J, with 22 bases in the middle. This CDR3 spans 15 amino acids. CDR3 bases: TGCGCCAGTACTACCGGGACTCTGACTTTAAATGAGCAGTTCTTC. Its translation: CASTTGTLTLNEQFF.

This clonotype was seen ten or more times. The chain joins TRBV7-3 to TRBJ2-1; 13 nucleotides agree with TRBD2. Germline V gives CDR1 SGHTA, CDR2 FQGTGA. This CDR3 spans 16 amino acids. Losses at the gene ends were 4 bases for V and 6 bases for J; bases not matched to a gene: 6. CDR3 coding DNA: TGTGCCAGCAGCTCACGGACTAGCGGGAGCCTCAATGAGCAGTTCTTC. Translation gives CASSSRTSGSLNEQFF.

This clonotype occurred many times. J is TRBJ1-6 and V is TRBV12-3 or TRBV12-4, with D possibly matching TRBD1 (6 bases). The CDR3 runs 14 residues. Trimming took off 5 bases at V and 3 bases at J, with 8 bases between the two ends. Here the CDR3 DNA reads TGTGCCAGCAGTACAGGGTACTATAATTCACCCCTCCACTTT. This codes for CASSTGYYNSPLHF.

To note about this clonotype: A read error may explain this, as a much larger clone is one base away. The chain carries TRBV12-3 or TRBV12-4 and TRBJ2-6, with D hard to call. Between the trimmed V and J ends, which lost 3 bases and 5 bases, there was a span of 8 bases. The CDR3 length is 14 residues. The CDR3 coding sequence is TGTGCCAGCAGTTTCCCGCTCTGGGCCAACGTCCTGACTTTC. Its protein is CASSFPLWANVLTF.

This clonotype was seen many times. This chain joins TRBV7-9 and TRBJ1-2; D may be TRBD1 (6 bases). The germline CDR1 and CDR2 sequences are SEHNR and FQNEAQ (reference sequence). The CDR3 is 15 residues long. V lost 4 bases to trimming and J lost 4 bases, with 16 bases between them. CDR3 region: CASSSSTGPPYGYTF. The CDR3, as DNA: TGTGCCAGCAGCTCGTCGACAGGCCCGCCCTATGGCTACACCTTC.

The sample holds many counts of this clonotype. V is TRBV28 and J is TRBJ2-7; D ambiguous. Germline lookup yields CDR1 MDHEN and CDR2 SYDVKM. Trimming removed 7 bases from V and 2 bases from J, with 12 bases in between. This CDR3 is 13 amino acids long. As DNA, the CDR3 is TGTGCCAGCACCGCGACGCCCCCCTACGAGCAGTACTTC. It is translated as CASTATPPYEQYF. Combining the CDR3 with reference TRBV28 and TRBJ2-7 gives the whole variable domain DVKVTQSSRYLVKRTGEKVFLECVQDMDHENMFWYRQDPGLGLRLIYFSYDVKMKEKGDIPEGYSVSREKKERFSLILESASTNQTSMYLCASTATPPYEQYFGPGTRLTVT.

The rearrangement uses TRBV3-1 and TRBJ1-2; TRBD1 matches 7 bases. The CDR3 runs 14 residues. Germline CDR1 and CDR2: LGHDT and YNNKEL (reference sequence). Losses at the gene ends were 3 bases for V and 1 base for J; bases not matched to a gene: 2. CDR3 loop: CASSHRTGNYGYTF. The CDR3 DNA reads as TGTGCCAGCAGCCATCGGACAGGTAACTATGGCTACACCTTC.

The CDR3 DNA reads as TGTGCCAGCAGCCCCGTGGTGGAGACCCAGTACTTC. Translation: CASSPVVETQYF. The chain carries TRBV7-8 and TRBJ2-5, with unresolved D. Trimming took 5 bases from V and 5 from J, leaving 9 bases between them. This CDR3 comprises 12 residues. Germline-derived CDR1 and CDR2 are SGHVS and FQNEAQ.

This clonotype was recorded many times. This chain connects TRBV18 to TRBJ2-7, with 13 bases fitting TRBD2. Losses at the gene ends were 3 bases for V and 6 bases for J; bases not matched to a gene: 5. CDR1 and CDR2 from the germline V gene are KGHSH and LQKENI. The CDR3 loop spans 15 amino acids. The CDR3 sequence is CASSPGLAGESEQYF. CDR3 DNA: TGTGCCAGCTCACCCGGACTAGCGGGAGAGTCCGAGCAGTACTTC.

This clonotype occurred many times. Its ends do not fully match the called genes, so a read error is possible. The gene calls are TRBV7-7 and TRBJ2-1, with D possibly matching TRBD2 (6 bases). The germline V gene encodes CDR1 SSHAT and CDR2 FNYEAQ (reference sequence). The CDR3 has 14 amino acids. CDR3 in DNA: TGTGCTAGCAGCTTAGGGTGGAGGGACAATGAGCAGTTCTTC. Its translation is CASSLGWRDNEQFF.

This clonotype has more than one count but fewer than ten. The chain carries TRBV5-6 and TRBJ2-7; D is perhaps TRBD1 or TRBD2 (5 bases each). Per the germline V gene, CDR1 is SGHDT and CDR2 is YYEEEE. This CDR3 comprises 14 residues. V lost 0 bases and J lost 3, with 10 bases in between. DNA for the CDR3: TGTGCCAGCAGCTTGGGGGACGGCTTCTACGAGCAGTACTTC. Protein: CASSLGDGFYEQYF.

The chain employs TRBV28 and TRBJ1-4, with 8 positions matching TRBD1. The V segment lost 3 bases and the J segment 8 bases; nucleotides outside the gene matches: 8. The CDR3 has 15 amino acids. From germline, CDR1 is MDHEN and CDR2 SYDVKM. The CDR3 reads CASSFRTGREEKLFF. The CDR3 DNA reads as TGTGCCAGCAGTTTTAGGACAGGGAGAGAAGAAAAACTGTTTTTT.

Many counts were recorded for this clonotype. The chain links TRBV29-1 to TRBJ1-2; no definite D call. The CDR3 spans 13 residues. Trimming cost V 2 bases and J 3 bases, with 10 bases left between them. The germline V gene has CDR1 SQVTM and CDR2 ANQGSEA. The CDR3, as DNA: TGCAGCGTTGAATCGGCCGGATACTATGGCTACACCTTC. It specifies CSVESAGYYGYTF.

This clonotype came up many times. The chain is built from TRBV7-9 and TRBJ2-7, with TRBD2 as a possible D gene (5 bases). The length of the CDR3 is 14 residues. V was cut by 3 bases and J by 7 bases, with 16 bases left in between. The germline gives CDR1 SEHNR, CDR2 FQNEAQ (reference sequence). The CDR3 region is CASSLGFAPGEQYF. The CDR3 DNA follows: TGTGCCAGCAGCTTGGGTTTTGCGCCGGGGGAGCAGTACTTC.

This clonotype was seen many times. This sequence joins TRBV2 and TRBJ1-3; D is uncertain. Trimming removed 4 bases at V and 0 bases at J, with 7 bases between. The germline V gene has CDR1 SNHLY and CDR2 FYNNEI. This CDR3 is built from 14 residues. The CDR3 DNA reads as TGTGCCAGCAGTGGTGGTCTCTCTGGAAACACCATATATTTT. Translation gives CASSGGLSGNTIYF.

This clonotype was counted ten times or more. The chain recombines TRBV5-6 with TRBJ2-2; 11 bases map to TRBD1. This CDR3 comprises 13 residues. Germline CDR1 and CDR2: SGHDT and YYEEEE. Trimming at V came to 7 bases and at J to 5 bases, leaving 1 base not matched to a gene. The CDR3 DNA reads as TGTGCCAGCGGACAGGGGGCGACCGGGGAGCTGTTTTTT. Protein product: CASGQGATGELFF.

This clonotype was detected a few times. V is TRBV11-2 and J is TRBJ1-4; 7 positions agree with TRBD1. The ends lost 1 base at V and 2 bases at J; junction bases unmatched: 4. Looked up from germline, CDR1 is SGHAT and CDR2 is FQNNGV. The CDR3 sequence is 16 residues long. The CDR3 loop is CASSLAPGQTNEKLFF. CDR3 nucleotide sequence: TGTGCCAGCAGCTTAGCACCGGGACAGACTAATGAAAAACTGTTTTTT.

This clonotype came up many times. The gene calls are TRBV10-3 and TRBJ2-7, with 10 bases fitting TRBD1. With V trimmed by 7 bases and J by 1 base, 4 bases remained unmatched. Per the germline V gene, CDR1 is ENHRY and CDR2 is SYGVKD. The CDR3 contains 14 residues. The CDR3 protein is CAITLGQGSYEQYF. CDR3 coding DNA: TGTGCCATCACCTTGGGACAGGGGTCCTACGAGCAGTACTTC.

This chain joins TRBV5-5 and TRBJ2-7; 8 bases are a match to TRBD2. Germline-derived CDR1 and CDR2 are SGHKS and YYEKEE (reference sequence). The junction had 5 bases not matched to a gene; V was cut back by 7 bases and J by 2 bases. The CDR3 is 13 residues long. The CDR3, as DNA: TGTGCCAGCGAGAGGACTAGCACCTACGAGCAGTACTTC. It translates to CASERTSTYEQYF.